The clone carrying this TCR beta chain appeared once. This sample is part of a study of regulatory T cells in long-lasting Graves disease. Building of the TCR beta libraries involved iRepertoire HTBI primers and Arm-PCR of CDR3 regions. In the authors' workflow: Among the samples, approximately 60 TRBV and more than twelve TRBJ segments were identified. In TCRdb, the multiplex PCR reads were re-called with MiXCR into one record per CDR3 protein. The V and J calls follow TCRdb's processing rather than the paper's. This repertoire shows about 620,000 distinct CDR3 sequences, under 20% found once; its top ten account for 15% to 20%. The germline V and J ends were trimmed by 6 bases and 6 bases, with 4 bases remaining between them. The CDR3 is made up of 11 amino acids. Germline V gene data show CDR1 as KGHDR and CDR2 as SFDVKD. Sample time point: newly diagnosed GD, antithyroid drugs for less than 3 months. The TCR library used RNA extracted from PBMCs.

The same specimen was also included in a second study, on T cells in Graves' hyperthyroidism and ophthalmopathy. Per that study: Diagnoses were established using clinical symptoms, serum thyroxine and TRAb, thyroid ultrasound and orbital computed tomography. The model made its ophthalmopathy prediction, and onset followed a median around 6.5 months later.

This clonotype was sampled from a woman in her 30s with Graves disease. The starting material was peripheral blood mononuclear cells (PBMCs), obtained at new diagnosis, from a patient treated with antithyroid drugs. This chain links TRBV24-1 with TRBJ2-2; no reliable D call. The CDR3 loop reads CATSLSGELFF. Here the CDR3 DNA reads TGTGCCACCAGTCTATCCGGGGAGCTGTTTTTT.